These 8 T cell receptor beta chains came from one sample sequenced in a study of T cell clonality in common variable immunodeficiency. Repertoires were generated with immunoSEQ multiplex PCR, while TCRdb's copy carries only in-frame clones and drops some. Recorded here are tens of thousands of clones, none singletons. Sequencing was carried out using peripheral blood mononuclear cells. Receptor source: a person aged 18 to 69 in good health.

This clone was observed at least ten times. Coverage ceases 3 residues before the CDR3 finishes, and the germline J gene fills in the end. The chain couples TRBV18 to TRBJ2-3, with 7 bases fitting TRBD1. CDR3 length: 16 residues. V dropped 1 base and J dropped 8; count of bases not matched to a gene: 12. Germline CDR1 is KGHSH and CDR2 is LQKENI. CDR3 residues: CASSPLVQGTDGTQYF. CDR3 DNA, as far as it was read: TGTGCCAGCTCACCACTAGTACAGGGGACGGATGGTACG.

This clone was observed at least ten times. The DNA ends 3 residues before the CDR3 does, and the rest of the CDR3 is filled in from the germline J gene. This chain connects TRBV7-2 to TRBJ2-7; D is ambiguous. Germline CDR1 is SGHTA and CDR2 is FQGNSA. V was trimmed by 1 base and J by 5 bases, leaving 12 bases between them. The CDR3 totals 14 residues. CDR3 DNA, as far as it was read: TGTGCCAGCAGCTTAGTGCGGTGGTCCGACGAG. Its translation: CASSLVRWSDE. The entire CDR3 sequence reads CASSLVRWSDEQYF. Complete variable domain (other parts from reference TRBV7-2 and TRBJ2-7): GAGVSQSPSNKVTEKGKDVELRCDPISGHTALYWYRQSLGQGLEFLIYFQGNSAPDKSGLPSDRFSAERTGGSVSTLTIQRTQQEDSAVYLCASSLVRWSDEQYFGPGTRLTVT.

This clone was detected ten times or more. The DNA ends 3 residues before the CDR3 does, and the rest of the CDR3 is filled in from the germline J gene. The chain recombines TRBV6-2 or TRBV6-3 with TRBJ1-1; no clear D gene. Trimming left V 6 bases short and J 3 bases short, with 5 bases between. CDR1 and CDR2 from the germline V gene are MNHEY and SVGEGT. The CDR3 runs 11 residues. The CDR3 here is CASRRDTEAFF. The CDR3 bases that were read are TGTGCCAGCAGGAGGGACACTGAA.

In this sample, this clone turned up many times. The CDR3 end is not reached by the read, which stops 3 residues before it; the germline J gene fills it in. The chain joins TRBV6-1 to TRBJ2-2; perhaps TRBD2 as D (5 bases). CDR1 and CDR2 (germline): MNHNS, SASEGT. V was trimmed by 2 bases and J by 7 bases, leaving 14 bases between them. CDR3 size: 15 residues. The DNA read from the CDR3 is TGTGCCAGCAGTGAAAATGCGGGTGCGGGCGGGGAG. Amino acid sequence: CASSENAGAGGE. The complete CDR3 protein is CASSENAGAGGELFF.

This clone was seen many times. The read falls 3 residues short of the CDR3 end, and the missing part is taken from the germline J gene. The chain recombines TRBV30 with TRBJ1-5, with TRBD1 matching over 9 bases. CDR1 is GTSNPN and CDR2 is SVGIG in the germline V gene (reference sequence). The CDR3 covers 14 residues. The V and J ends lost 2 bases and 7 bases, in that order; junction bases with no gene match: 6. The chain's CDR3 is CAWSTGQGSQPQHF. The sequenced part of the CDR3 DNA is TGTGCCTGGAGTACGGGACAGGGAAGCCAGCCC.

This clone was counted at least ten times. Read sequence stops 3 residues before the CDR3 end, and the germline J gene provides the missing end. The chain employs TRBV5-1 and TRBJ2-1; possible D gene TRBD1, 5 bases. The CDR3 loop spans 17 amino acids. Germline V CDR1 and CDR2: SGHRS, YFSETQ. V shed 6 bases and J shed 6 bases, with 25 bases lying between them. Partial CDR3 DNA: TGCGCCAGCATAATGTCAGGGAAACCTTCACCCGGCAATGAG. Its translation is CASIMSGKPSPGNE. The complete CDR3 protein is CASIMSGKPSPGNEQFF.

This clone was observed a handful of times. The CDR3 end is not reached by the read, which stops 3 residues before it; the germline J gene fills it in. J is TRBJ2-1 and V is TRBV7-2; the match to TRBD2 covers 8 bases. Germline V gives CDR1 SGHTA, CDR2 FQGNSA. After removal of 0 bases from V and 8 bases from J, the junction contained 6 bases not matched to a gene. The CDR3 extends over 15 amino acids. The CDR3 sequence: CASSLAGPAGDEQFF. Partial CDR3 DNA: TGTGCCAGCAGCTTAGCGGGACCAGCGGGAGATGAG.

This clone was seen ten or more times. The CDR3 region is CASSQDRAGEQLSYEQYF. CDR3 DNA, as far as it was read: TGCGCCAGCAGCCAAGACCGGGCGGGGGAACAACTTTCCTACGAG. J is TRBJ2-7 and V is TRBV4-1; 7 bases are shared with TRBD2. Read data end 3 residues before the CDR3 end; the end is taken from the germline J gene. The CDR3 consists of 18 residues. The V gene end was trimmed by 0 bases and the J gene end by 1 base; junction bases not matched to a gene: 12. CDR1 is MGHRA, CDR2 YSYEKL, per germline.